This TCR beta chain was recorded in a study of blood T cells in healthy people across ages. The CDR3 is 15 amino acids. CDR1 is DFQATT and CDR2 is SNEGSKA in the germline V gene (reference sequence). V lost 3 bases and J 3 bases, leaving 15 bases between the germline ends. Through a sample-barcoded 5' primer and a J-beta primer mix, a second PCR was run for roughly 7 to 12 cycles. In TCRdb, the 5' RACE reads were re-called with MiXCR into one record per CDR3 protein. The table records about 1.4 million distinct CDR3 sequences, roughly 59% of them present only once. This clonotype was seen only once. The specimen was blood. The sequence came from a man aged 18 to 29 in good health. V gene TRBV20-1 combines with J gene TRBJ2-1; D remains unclear. The CDR3 is CSASYGNSDYNEQFF. The CDR3 DNA reads TGCAGTGCTAGTTACGGCAACTCCGACTACAATGAGCAGTTCTTC.